This TCR beta chain stems from a study of blood T cell repertoires in COVID-19 (dated by TCRdb to the early 2020s). Notes on the research overall: Samples covering the acute and convalescent phases of COVID-19 were provided by collaborators in the United States, Italy and Spain. The material from the prospective study consisted of cDNA or gDNA derived from T cells, B-cell-depleted T cells, or PBMCs. The repertoires were released in a freely available public database meant as a resource for research on the immune response to SARS-CoV-2. Sample metadata almost always included a de-identified subject ID, COVID-19 status, age in years and sex. Where available, HLA class I and class II types were obtained from metadata supplied by the sample provider rather than from assay-based typing. The samples were drawn from the first 160 participants of the ongoing ImmuneRACE study and from 1,254 subjects provided by 6 global collaborators. The dataset comprised deeply sampled blood TCRbeta repertoires from subjects exposed to, actively infected with, or recovered from COVID-19. Study-wide findings and limitations: The quantity of clinical and demographic metadata differed by source and by participant and was supplied without curation.

TCRbeta CDR3 regions were amplified from genomic DNA using the immunoSEQ Assay, a bias-controlled multiplex PCR. Per the authors' processing: Within the assay, amplification of reference gene primers was used to estimate how many nucleated cells each sample contained. Sequence reads were collapsed and filtered to measure the absolute abundance of every unique TCRbeta CDR3 rearrangement. For each sample, productive Simpson clonality was calculated by taking the square root of Simpson's diversity index across productive rearrangements. This immuneACCESS table, as held by TCRdb, lists in-frame sequences with V and J called but not all clones. Of the missing ones, under half trace to an unresolved V gene in checked studies; the others have no known cause. That table furnishes V, J and clone size, whereas the DNA furnished D and trimming. The sample table lists about 230,000 clones, over 75% of them with a count of one. Approximately 10% of the sample comes from the top ten.

CDR1 and CDR2, looked up from the germline V gene (reference sequence), are LGHDT and YNNKEL. Spanning cysteine to phenylalanine, the CDR3 consists of 15 amino acids. Only the CDR3 DNA is retained, 45 bases long and in frame from the first base. The junction carries 13 bases between V and J, which are trimmed by 2 bases and 6 bases respectively. In Seattle, one collaborating source enrolled patients while the infection was active and tracked those patients longitudinally over the course of disease. The collaborating institutions used their own protocols to collect whole blood in K2EDTA tubes. Collaborator samples were shipped for TCRbeta analysis as frozen whole blood, isolated PBMCs, or DNA extracted from either sample type. This clone was recorded only once. What this receptor recognizes is not known. Base qualities are not recorded, but no much larger clone differs from it by a single base.

The sequence joins TRBV3-1 (or the pseudogene TRBV3-2) to TRBJ2-2; 6 matching bases give a weak D call of TRBD2. Material: peripheral blood. This sequence was found in a man aged 45-65 years with COVID-19, enrolled during active disease. The DNA reads as follows: TGTGCCAGCAGCCAAAGACTAGTTCTCTCCGGGGAGCTGTTTTTT. It encodes CASSQRLVLSGELFF.